Listed here are 17 T cell receptor beta chains from one sample, sequenced in a study of blood T cell repertoires in COVID-19. Data came from immunoSEQ multiplex PCR; TCRdb stores just in-frame clones and leaves some out. Of 200,000 to 300,000 clones in the sample, roughly 89% were seen once. Sequences were obtained from PBMCs or T cells enriched from blood (not recorded which). Every receptor here comes from a woman in her 30s who had recovered from COVID-19.

Only a few counts were recorded for this clone. V usage is TRBV5-1 and J usage is TRBJ1-2; no clear D gene. V lost 0 bases, J lost 2 bases, and 17 bases lay in between. The CDR3 is 17 residues long. Germline assignment: CDR1 SGHRS and CDR2 YFSETQ. CDR3 protein: CASSLAPGYASNYGYTF. The DNA of the CDR3 is TGCGCCAGCAGCTTGGCCCCAGGATATGCTTCGAACTATGGCTACACCTTC.

The chain is built from TRBV28 and TRBJ2-7; 7 nucleotides agree with TRBD1. The V gene end was trimmed by 6 bases and the J gene end by 2 bases; junction bases not matched to a gene: 10. Germline V lookup: CDR1 MDHEN, CDR2 SYDVKM. The CDR3 totals 15 residues. CDR3: CASRDRVGTTYEQYF. The CDR3 nucleotides are TGTGCCAGCAGAGACAGGGTGGGGACAACCTACGAGCAGTACTTC.

This clone was counted between two and nine times. The V and J genes are TRBV5-6 and TRBJ1-2; 9 nucleotides match TRBD1. The CDR3 extends over 14 amino acids. The germline CDR1 and CDR2 sequences are SGHDT and YYEEEE. The V and J ends lost 1 base and 7 bases, in that order; junction bases with no gene match: 5. The CDR3 region is CASSLNRGLTGYTF. The CDR3 bases are TGTGCCAGCAGCTTGAACAGGGGGCTAACTGGCTACACCTTC. The full variable domain, completed using reference TRBV5-6 and TRBJ1-2, is DAGVTQSPTHLIKTRGQQVTLRCSPKSGHDTVSWYQQALGQGPQFIFQYYEEEERQRGNFPDRFSGHQFPNYSSELNVNALLLGDSALYLCASSLNRGLTGYTFGSGTRLTVV.

The chain couples TRBV28 to TRBJ2-7, with 10 bases identical to TRBD2. With 7 bases clipped from V and 6 bases from J, the junction kept 9 bases outside the gene matches. Germline values: CDR1 MDHEN, CDR2 SYDVKM. The CDR3 length is 14 residues. CDR3 protein: CASNDLAGVGEQYF. The CDR3 DNA reads as TGTGCCAGCAATGATCTAGCGGGAGTGGGCGAGCAGTACTTC. The full variable domain, with the rest looked up from reference TRBV28 and TRBJ2-7, is DVKVTQSSRYLVKRTGEKVFLECVQDMDHENMFWYRQDPGLGLRLIYFSYDVKMKEKGDIPEGYSVSREKKERFSLILESASTNQTSMYLCASNDLAGVGEQYFGPGTRLTVT.

This rearrangement joins TRBV28 to TRBJ1-3; the match to TRBD1 covers 7 bases. The trim removed 3 bases at V and 2 bases at J, leaving 19 bases unmatched. Germline V gene data show CDR1 as MDHEN and CDR2 as SYDVKM. The CDR3 spans 20 residues. The CDR3 sequence is CASSFPGGQNPGVPGNTIYF. CDR3 coding DNA: TGTGCCAGCAGTTTTCCAGGGGGGCAGAACCCGGGTGTCCCTGGAAACACCATATATTTT.

This clone is a singleton in its sample. V and J are TRBV15 and TRBJ1-4; D uncertain. The CDR3 runs to 13 residues. Germline V gene lookup returns CDR1 LNHNV and CDR2 YYDKDF (reference sequence). V gave up 8 bases and J gave up 0 bases, with 7 bases separating them. This CDR3 reads CATQAATNEKLFF. CDR3 DNA sequence: TGTGCCACCCAAGCGGCAACTAATGAAAAACTGTTTTTT.

A single count supports this clone. The chain recombines TRBV4-3 with TRBJ1-6, with D possibly matching TRBD1 (5 bases). The germline CDR1 and CDR2 sequences are LGHNA and YSLEER. This CDR3 contains 17 residues. V gave up 0 bases and J gave up 0 bases, with 9 bases separating them. The CDR3 spells CASSQDGGASYNSPLHF. DNA for the CDR3: TGCGCCAGCAGCCAAGACGGAGGGGCCTCCTATAATTCACCCCTCCACTTT.

This chain joins TRBV7-9 and TRBJ2-3; 9 nucleotides line up with TRBD2. In germline, CDR1 is SEHNR, CDR2 FQNEAQ (reference sequence). The length of the CDR3 is 16 residues. Losses at the gene ends were 0 bases for V and 1 base for J; bases not matched to a gene: 2. The CDR3: CASSLAASGGTDTQYF. The CDR3 DNA reads as TGTGCCAGCAGCTTAGCGGCTAGCGGGGGCACAGATACGCAGTATTTT. The full variable domain, its missing parts supplied by reference TRBV7-9 and TRBJ2-3, is DTGVSQNPRHKITKRGQNVTFRCDPISEHNRLYWYRQTLGQGPEFLTYFQNEAQLEKSRLLSDRFSAERPKGSFSTLEIQRTEQGDSAMYLCASSLAASGGTDTQYFGPGTRLTVL.

This clone was detected only once. This chain connects TRBV3-1 (or the pseudogene TRBV3-2) to TRBJ1-1, with a weak D call TRBD1 (5 bases). This CDR3 is built from 12 residues. The germline CDR1 and CDR2 sequences are LGHDT and YNNKEL (reference sequence). Between the trimmed V and J ends, which lost 9 bases and 7 bases, there was a span of 15 bases. Here the CDR3 DNA reads TGTGCCAGTCGCTCTGTAAGGGGTGAAGCTTTCTTT. Its translation: CASRSVRGEAFF.

This sequence joins TRBV9 and TRBJ1-1; D remains ambiguous. V lost 0 bases and J lost 1, with 7 bases in between. The CDR3 extends over 14 amino acids. Germline CDR1 is SGDLS and CDR2 is YYNGEE. The CDR3: CASSVVGGNTEAFF. CDR3 sequence (DNA): TGTGCCAGCAGCGTAGTGGGAGGGAACACTGAAGCTTTCTTT.

V is TRBV28 and J is TRBJ2-5; TRBD1 matches 9 bases. The CDR3 runs to 15 residues. V shed 6 bases and J 6 bases; nucleotides not matched to a gene: 11. Germline CDR1 is MDHEN and CDR2 is SYDVKM. CDR3 DNA sequence: TGTGCCAGCAGCTTGCCGGGACAGGGAGTAAAGACCCAGTACTTC. Its translation: CASSLPGQGVKTQYF.

V and J are TRBV21-1 and TRBJ1-1; the D call TRBD1 from the table was never checked on the DNA. TRBV21-1 is a listed pseudogene. The CDR3 spans 12 residues. The chain's CDR3 is CARDRGNTEAFF. CDR3 sequence (DNA): TGTGCCAGGGACAGGGGGAACACTGAAGCTTTCTTT.

V is TRBV15 and J is TRBJ1-2; D not certain. This CDR3 is built from 16 residues. From germline, CDR1 is LNHNV and CDR2 YYDKDF (reference sequence). V was cut by 0 bases and J by 0 bases, with 11 bases left in between. Here the CDR3 DNA reads TGTGCCACCAGCAGAGATCTCGTCCAGTCTAACTATGGCTACACCTTC. Translated, it gives CATSRDLVQSNYGYTF.

The V gene is TRBV19, the J gene TRBJ1-4; no firm D call. This CDR3 spans 14 amino acids. V lost 6 bases, J lost 2 bases, and 10 bases lay in between. The V gene's germline CDR1 is LNHDA and CDR2 SQIVND (reference sequence). The chain's CDR3 is CASRDGGTNEKLFF. The CDR3 DNA sequence: TGTGCCAGTAGAGACGGAGGGACTAATGAAAAACTGTTTTTT.

The chain employs TRBV4-1 and TRBJ1-1; 10 bases align to TRBD1. Germline loops: CDR1 MGHRA, CDR2 YSYEKL. The V and J ends lost 6 bases and 3 bases, in that order; junction bases with no gene match: 10. This CDR3 is built from 16 residues. CDR3 in amino acids: CASRRQGAGAHTEAFF. The CDR3 nucleotides read TGCGCCAGCAGGAGACAGGGGGCCGGGGCCCACACTGAAGCTTTCTTT.

The V call is TRBV5-1, the J call TRBJ1-1, with D hard to call. Germline CDR1 SGHRS, CDR2 YFSETQ. The CDR3 has 13 residues. V was pared by 3 bases and J by 7 bases, with 13 bases between. CDR3 nucleotides: TGCGCCAGCAGCTACTCACTGGAGCATGAAGCTTTCTTT. It encodes CASSYSLEHEAFF.

V gene TRBV5-8 combines with J gene TRBJ1-2, with 11 positions matching TRBD1. The V gene end was trimmed by 4 bases and the J gene end by 12 bases; junction bases not matched to a gene: 8. This CDR3 spans 13 amino acids. The germline gives CDR1 SGHTS, CDR2 YDEGEE. The CDR3 reads CASSRRDRGYNTF. In nucleotides, the CDR3 is TGTGCCAGCAGCCGCCGGGACAGGGGGTATAACACCTTC.